The 21 T cell receptor beta chains below all came from one sample that was sequenced in a study of T cell responses to AZD1222 COVID-19 vaccine. Profiled with immunoSEQ multiplex PCR; TCRdb holds only in-frame clones, not every one. The data show approximately 170,000 clones, 80% to 95% seen once. Specimen: peripheral blood, collected on day 0 of AZD1222 vaccination. The receptors come from an adult in good health.

J is TRBJ1-6 and V is TRBV27; tentative D call: TRBD1 (6 bases). CDR1 and CDR2 from the germline V gene are MNHEY and SMNVEV (reference sequence). Trimming shortened V by 3 bases and J by 12 bases, and 27 bases separated the two germline ends. This CDR3 is built from 18 residues. The CDR3 DNA follows: TGTGCCAGCAGTTTTACGGCGGAAGTCACCCCAGGGGCAGTACCCCTCCACTTT. This translates into CASSFTAEVTPGAVPLHF.

This clone was seen only once. The rearrangement links TRBV5-1 to TRBJ2-1; D is tentatively TRBD1 or TRBD2 (5 bases each). CDR1 and CDR2 from the germline V gene are SGHRS and YFSETQ. CDR3 size: 15 residues. Trimming took 3 bases from V and 13 from J, leaving 23 bases between them. The CDR3 is CASSSPGPPPGSQFF. CDR3 in DNA: TGCGCCAGCAGCTCACCGGGACCCCCTCCGGGGAGCCAGTTCTTC.

Here the CDR3 DNA reads TGTGCCAGCAGCGTAGGCGGGACAAGGGGAGAGTCACCCCTCCACTTT. Amino acids: CASSVGGTRGESPLHF. The chain couples TRBV9 to TRBJ1-6; D perhaps matches TRBD1 (6 bases). Trimming stripped 0 bases from V and 10 bases from J, with 17 bases between. The CDR3 totals 16 residues. Looked up from germline, CDR1 is SGDLS and CDR2 is YYNGEE. The variable domain in full, completed from reference TRBV9 and TRBJ1-6, reads DSGVTQTPKHLITATGQRVTLRCSPRSGDLSVYWYQQSLDQGLQFLIQYYNGEERAKGNILERFSAQQFPDLHSELNLSSLELGDSALYFCASSVGGTRGESPLHFGNGTRLTVT.

Details on this clone: With a much larger clone just one base away, this may be a read error. The chain combines TRBV2 with TRBJ1-5; D not certain. The germline CDR1 and CDR2 sequences are SNHLY and FYNNEI. The CDR3 loop spans 13 amino acids. Trimming cost V 3 bases and J 2 bases, with 5 bases left between them. The CDR3 reads CASSEEGNQPQHF. As DNA, the CDR3 is TGTGCCAGCAGTGAGGAAGGCAATCAGCCCCAGCATTTT.

The chain links TRBV2 to TRBJ1-1; tentative D call: TRBD1 (6 bases). This CDR3 contains 14 residues. Between the trimmed V and J ends, which lost 7 bases and 3 bases, there was a span of 15 bases. Germline V gives CDR1 SNHLY, CDR2 FYNNEI. The CDR3 reads CASMARTEDTEAFF. In nucleotides, the CDR3 is TGTGCCAGCATGGCCCGGACAGAGGACACTGAAGCTTTCTTT.

This chain links TRBV27 with TRBJ1-2; TRBD1 aligns across 7 bases. The CDR3 contains 16 residues. CDR1 MNHEY and CDR2 SMNVEV come from the germline V gene (reference sequence). Unmatched junction bases numbered 18, after V lost 6 bases and J lost 8 bases. The CDR3 region has the DNA TGTGCCAGCAGATGTTTGGAGGGGGCAGAATCCCTAGGCTACACCTTC. This translates into CASRCLEGAESLGYTF.

This clone was observed a single time. The chain couples TRBV28 to TRBJ2-5; TRBD2 is a possible D gene (6 bases). Germline CDR1 is MDHEN and CDR2 is SYDVKM. There are 13 residues in the CDR3. Trimming took 6 bases from V and 9 from J, leaving 17 bases between them. The DNA of the CDR3 is TGTGCCAGCAGCCCTTCCTACACGGGGGCCCAGTACTTC. Its protein is CASSPSYTGAQYF.

The V and J genes are TRBV9 and TRBJ2-5, with 7 bases lining up with TRBD1. V shed 2 bases, J shed 1 base, and the junction held 5 bases outside the gene matches. CDR1 and CDR2 from the germline V gene are SGDLS and YYNGEE. This CDR3 is 15 amino acids long. In DNA form, the CDR3 reads TGTGCCAGCAGCGTGGGGACAGCCCCCCAAGAGACCCAGTACTTC. It translates to CASSVGTAPQETQYF.

This clone was seen only a few times. This chain links TRBV21-1 with TRBJ2-1; no DNA check was done on the table's D call, TRBD1. TRBV21-1 is assigned pseudogene status. The length of the CDR3 is 16 residues. The CDR3 nucleotides read TGTGCCAGCAGCAAAGTCCCGGGACAGGGCATCCATGAGCAGTTCTTC. Translated, it gives CASSKVPGQGIHEQFF.

The CDR3 nucleotides read TGTGCCAGCAGTAGACAGGGGAGCAATCAGCCCCAGCATTTT. Amino acid sequence: CASSRQGSNQPQHF. The genes are TRBV6-5 and TRBJ1-5; TRBD1 aligns across 8 bases. The CDR3 has 14 residues. Germline assignment: CDR1 MNHEY and CDR2 SVGAGI. Trimming took 5 bases from V and 1 from J; bases not matched to a gene: 1.

The chain couples TRBV7-2 to TRBJ2-1; 7 bases map to TRBD1. J lost 0 bases, V lost 7 bases, and 9 bases had no gene match. Germline values: CDR1 SGHTA, CDR2 FQGNSA. CDR3 length equals 16 residues. The CDR3 protein is CASTHRGQSSYNEQFF. CDR3 DNA sequence: TGTGCCAGCACCCACAGGGGACAGAGCTCCTACAATGAGCAGTTCTTC.

The gene calls are TRBV19 and TRBJ2-2; 7 bases align to TRBD1. The CDR3 totals 17 residues. The V gene's germline CDR1 is LNHDA and CDR2 SQIVND (reference sequence). Trimming at V came to 5 bases and at J to 3 bases, leaving 12 bases not matched to a gene. CDR3 residues: CASSGPRQGGDTGELFF. The DNA of the CDR3 is TGTGCCAGTAGTGGACCCCGACAGGGTGGGGACACCGGGGAGCTGTTTTTT.

The V and J genes are TRBV5-1 and TRBJ2-7, with 9 bases matching TRBD2. This CDR3 spans 15 amino acids. V shed 1 base, J shed 0 bases, and the junction held 2 bases outside the gene matches. The V gene's germline CDR1 is SGHRS and CDR2 YFSETQ. CDR3 bases: TGCGCCAGCAGCTTGAGTAGCGGGAGCTCCTACGAGCAGTACTTC. Its protein product is CASSLSSGSSYEQYF.

This rearrangement joins TRBV4-2 to TRBJ2-3, with TRBD2 identical over 10 bases. Trimming removed 4 bases from V and 5 bases from J; junction bases left unmatched: 6. The CDR3 consists of 15 residues. Germline V gene sequence: CDR1 LGHNA, CDR2 YNFKEQ. The CDR3 DNA reads as TGTGCCAGCAGCCCTACTAGCGGGAAAAGAGATACGCAGTATTTT. Protein sequence: CASSPTSGKRDTQYF.

This clone rates as medium-sized. V and J are TRBV6-5 and TRBJ2-7; D is uncertain. CDR1 MNHEY and CDR2 SVGAGI come from the germline V gene. V was pared by 4 bases and J by 4 bases, with 17 bases between. The CDR3 extends over 15 amino acids. The CDR3 is CASSSRRHYTYEQYF. In nucleotides, the CDR3 is TGTGCCAGCAGTTCCCGTCGACACTATACGTACGAGCAGTACTTC.

The chain has TRBV11-3 and TRBJ2-1, with 8 nucleotides matching TRBD2. The CDR3 covers 15 residues. Per the germline V gene, CDR1 is SGHNT and CDR2 is YENEEA. V gave up 5 bases and J gave up 1 base; unmatched junction bases: 4. The CDR3 reads CASSIGGGSYNEQFF. The DNA of the CDR3 is TGTGCCAGCAGCATCGGGGGGGGTTCCTACAATGAGCAGTTCTTC.

J is TRBJ2-5 and V is TRBV5-1; possible D gene TRBD2, 9 bases. Per germline, CDR1 SGHRS and CDR2 YFSETQ. This CDR3 has 15 residues. The V end lost 7 bases, the J end lost 7 bases, and 23 bases lay between the germline ends. The CDR3 sequence: CASHSGLAGTGTQYF. In nucleotides, the CDR3 is TGCGCCAGCCACTCAGGGCTAGCGGGGACAGGGACCCAGTACTTC.

The chain uses TRBV28 and TRBJ2-1; 11 nucleotides match TRBD2. The CDR3 consists of 16 residues. In germline, CDR1 is MDHEN, CDR2 SYDVKM. Trimming cost V 1 base and J 4 bases; bases outside gene matches: 3. The DNA for the CDR3 is TGTGCCAGCAGTTTATTAACTAGCGGGGGTTACAATGAGCAGTTCTTC. As protein: CASSLLTSGGYNEQFF. Complete variable domain (other parts from reference TRBV28 and TRBJ2-1): DVKVTQSSRYLVKRTGEKVFLECVQDMDHENMFWYRQDPGLGLRLIYFSYDVKMKEKGDIPEGYSVSREKKERFSLILESASTNQTSMYLCASSLLTSGGYNEQFFGPGTRLTVL.

This chain uses TRBV6-2 or TRBV6-3 with TRBJ2-7; D is perhaps TRBD2 (6 bases). V gave up 6 bases and J gave up 4 bases, with 19 bases separating them. The CDR3 has 15 residues. The germline CDR1 and CDR2 sequences are MNHEY and SVGEGT. As DNA, the CDR3 is TGTGCCAGCAGCGAGTGGGGGGTTGAGGATTACGAGCAGTACTTC. Its translation is CASSEWGVEDYEQYF.

V and J are TRBV6-6 and TRBJ1-6; D is uncertain. Trimming removed 7 bases from V and 0 bases from J, with 7 bases in between. The CDR3 has 14 residues. CDR1 and CDR2 from the germline V gene are MNHNY and SVGAGI (reference sequence). CDR3 nucleotides: TGTGCCAGCACCTATAGCTCCTATAATTCACCCCTCCACTTT. This encodes CASTYSSYNSPLHF.

This chain uses TRBV11-2 with TRBJ2-5; 9 bases agree with TRBD2. CDR3 length equals 15 residues. The V gene's germline CDR1 is SGHAT and CDR2 FQNNGV. V lost 5 bases, J lost 7 bases, and 11 bases stayed unmatched. CDR3 sequence reads: CASSGAAGGFGTQYF. Here the CDR3 DNA reads TGTGCCAGCAGCGGGGCGGCGGGAGGGTTCGGGACCCAGTACTTC.